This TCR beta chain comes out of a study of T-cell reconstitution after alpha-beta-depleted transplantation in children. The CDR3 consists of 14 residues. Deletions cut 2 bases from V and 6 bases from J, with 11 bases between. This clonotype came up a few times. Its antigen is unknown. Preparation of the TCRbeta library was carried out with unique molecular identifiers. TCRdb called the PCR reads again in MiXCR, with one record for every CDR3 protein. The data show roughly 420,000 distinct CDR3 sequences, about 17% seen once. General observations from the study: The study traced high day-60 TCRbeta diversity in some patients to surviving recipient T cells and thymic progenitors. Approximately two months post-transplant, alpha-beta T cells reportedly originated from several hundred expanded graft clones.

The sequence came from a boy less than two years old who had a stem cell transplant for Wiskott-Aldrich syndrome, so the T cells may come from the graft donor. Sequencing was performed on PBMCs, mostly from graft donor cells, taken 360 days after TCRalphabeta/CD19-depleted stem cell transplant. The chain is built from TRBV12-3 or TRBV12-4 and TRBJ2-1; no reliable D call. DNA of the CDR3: TGTGCCAGCAGTTTAAGGGCCACCTCCAATGAGCAGTTCTTC. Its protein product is CASSLRATSNEQFF.